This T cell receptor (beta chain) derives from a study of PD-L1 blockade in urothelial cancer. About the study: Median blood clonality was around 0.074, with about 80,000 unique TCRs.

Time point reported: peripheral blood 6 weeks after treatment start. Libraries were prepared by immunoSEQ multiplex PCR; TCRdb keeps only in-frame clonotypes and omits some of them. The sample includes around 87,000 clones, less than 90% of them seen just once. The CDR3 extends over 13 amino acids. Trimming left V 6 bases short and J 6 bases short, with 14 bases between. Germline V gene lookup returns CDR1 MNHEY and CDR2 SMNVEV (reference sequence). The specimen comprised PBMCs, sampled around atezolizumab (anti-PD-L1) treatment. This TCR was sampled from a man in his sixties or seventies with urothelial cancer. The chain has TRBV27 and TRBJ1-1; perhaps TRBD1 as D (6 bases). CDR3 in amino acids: CASRVPGTPEAFF. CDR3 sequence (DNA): TGTGCCAGCAGGGTACCCGGGACACCTGAAGCTTTCTTT.